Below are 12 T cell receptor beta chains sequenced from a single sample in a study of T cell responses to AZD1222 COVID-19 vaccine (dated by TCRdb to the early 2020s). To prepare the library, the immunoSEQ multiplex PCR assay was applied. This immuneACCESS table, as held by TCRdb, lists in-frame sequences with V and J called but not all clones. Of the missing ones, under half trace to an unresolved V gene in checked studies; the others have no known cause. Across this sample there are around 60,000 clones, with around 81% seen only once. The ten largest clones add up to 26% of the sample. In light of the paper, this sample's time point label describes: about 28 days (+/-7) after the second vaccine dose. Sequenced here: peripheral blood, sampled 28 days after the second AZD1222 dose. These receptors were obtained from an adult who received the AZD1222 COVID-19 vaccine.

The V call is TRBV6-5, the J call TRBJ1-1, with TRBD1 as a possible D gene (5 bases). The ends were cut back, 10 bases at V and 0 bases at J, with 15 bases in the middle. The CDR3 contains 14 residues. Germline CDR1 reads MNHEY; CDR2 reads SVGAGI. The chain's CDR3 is CATRLGTLNTEAFF. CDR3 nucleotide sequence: TGTGCCACCAGACTGGGGACTCTGAACACTGAAGCTTTCTTT.

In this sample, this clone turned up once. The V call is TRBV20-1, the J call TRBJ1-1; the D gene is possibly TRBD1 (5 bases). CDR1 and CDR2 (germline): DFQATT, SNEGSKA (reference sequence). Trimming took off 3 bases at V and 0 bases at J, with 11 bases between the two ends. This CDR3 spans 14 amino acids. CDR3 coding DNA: TGCAGTGCTAGTCGGGGGAGGCTGAACACTGAAGCTTTCTTT. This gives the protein CSASRGRLNTEAFF.

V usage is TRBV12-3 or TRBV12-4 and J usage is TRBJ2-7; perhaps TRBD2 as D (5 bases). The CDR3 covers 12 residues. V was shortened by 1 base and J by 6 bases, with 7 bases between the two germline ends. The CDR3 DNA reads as TGTGCCAGCAGTTTAGGTGAGGGCGAGCAGTACTTC. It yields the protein CASSLGEGEQYF.

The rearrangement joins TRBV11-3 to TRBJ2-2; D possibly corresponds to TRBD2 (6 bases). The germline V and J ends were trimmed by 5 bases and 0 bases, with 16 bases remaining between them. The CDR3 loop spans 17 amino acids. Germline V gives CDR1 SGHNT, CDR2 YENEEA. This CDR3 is CASSPPSRGTNTGELFF. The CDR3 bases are TGTGCCAGCAGCCCGCCCTCGCGGGGCACGAACACCGGGGAGCTGTTTTTT.

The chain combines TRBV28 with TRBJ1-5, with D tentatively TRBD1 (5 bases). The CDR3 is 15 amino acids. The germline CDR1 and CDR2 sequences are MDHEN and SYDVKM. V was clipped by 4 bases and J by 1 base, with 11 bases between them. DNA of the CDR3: TGTGCCAGCAGTTCCGTTGAGGGGAGCAATCAGCCCCAGCATTTT. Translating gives CASSSVEGSNQPQHF.

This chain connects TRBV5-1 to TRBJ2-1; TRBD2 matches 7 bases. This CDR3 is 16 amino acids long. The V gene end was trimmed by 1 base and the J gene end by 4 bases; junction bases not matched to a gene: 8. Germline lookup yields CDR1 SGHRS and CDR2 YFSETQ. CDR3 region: CASSLSGGDWYNEQFF. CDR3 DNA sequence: TGCGCCAGCAGCTTGTCTGGGGGGGATTGGTACAATGAGCAGTTCTTC.

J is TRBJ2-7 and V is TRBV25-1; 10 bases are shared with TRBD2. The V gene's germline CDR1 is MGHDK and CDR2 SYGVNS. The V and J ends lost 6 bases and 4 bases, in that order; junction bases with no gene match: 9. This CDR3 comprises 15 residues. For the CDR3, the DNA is TGTGCCAGCAGACCCAAGGGACTAGCGACATACGAGCAGTACTTC. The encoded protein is CASRPKGLATYEQYF.

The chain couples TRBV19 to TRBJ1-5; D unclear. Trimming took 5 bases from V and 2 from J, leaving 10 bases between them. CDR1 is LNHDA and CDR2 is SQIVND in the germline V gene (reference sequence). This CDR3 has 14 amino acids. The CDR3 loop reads CASSRGFGNQPQHF. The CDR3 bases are TGTGCCAGTAGTCGGGGTTTCGGCAATCAGCCCCAGCATTTT.

CDR3 coding DNA: TGCGCCAGCAGCTTGGGGCCCGCGCAAGAGACCCAGTACTTC. Protein: CASSLGPAQETQYF. The chain joins TRBV5-1 to TRBJ2-5, with D unresolved. The CDR3 is 14 amino acids. Germline assignment: CDR1 SGHRS and CDR2 YFSETQ. Between the trimmed V and J ends, which lost 0 bases and 2 bases, there was a span of 8 bases.

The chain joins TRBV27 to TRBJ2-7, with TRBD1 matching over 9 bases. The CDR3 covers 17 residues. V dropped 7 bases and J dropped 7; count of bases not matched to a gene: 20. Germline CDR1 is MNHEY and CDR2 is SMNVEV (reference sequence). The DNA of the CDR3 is TGTGCCAGCACGTCACCCACCGGGACAGGGTTGTCTGGTGAGCAGTACTTC. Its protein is CASTSPTGTGLSGEQYF.

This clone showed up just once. The chain's CDR3 is CATSGSGETQYF. In nucleotides, the CDR3 is TGTGCCACCAGTGGGTCGGGGGAGACCCAGTACTTC. The rearrangement links TRBV24-1 to TRBJ2-5, with D maybe TRBD2 (5 bases). The CDR3 spans 12 residues. The V end was cut by 5 bases, the J end by 5 bases, with 8 bases between. Germline V gene lookup returns CDR1 KGHDR and CDR2 SFDVKD.

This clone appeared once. The CDR3 here is CASSLDSTGGSPLHF. The CDR3, as DNA: TGTGCCAGCAGCTTGGATTCTACGGGGGGATCACCCCTCCACTTT. This chain uses TRBV11-3 with TRBJ1-6; D possibly corresponds to TRBD1 (5 bases). There are 15 residues in the CDR3. V shed 3 bases and J shed 10 bases, with 16 bases lying between them. Per the germline V gene, CDR1 is SGHNT and CDR2 is YENEEA. The variable domain in full, completed from reference TRBV11-3 and TRBJ1-6, reads EAGVVQSPRYKIIEKKQPVAFWCNPISGHNTLYWYLQNLGQGPELLIRYENEEAVDDSQLPKDRFSAERLKGVDSTLKIQPAELGDSAVYLCASSLDSTGGSPLHFGNGTRLTVT.